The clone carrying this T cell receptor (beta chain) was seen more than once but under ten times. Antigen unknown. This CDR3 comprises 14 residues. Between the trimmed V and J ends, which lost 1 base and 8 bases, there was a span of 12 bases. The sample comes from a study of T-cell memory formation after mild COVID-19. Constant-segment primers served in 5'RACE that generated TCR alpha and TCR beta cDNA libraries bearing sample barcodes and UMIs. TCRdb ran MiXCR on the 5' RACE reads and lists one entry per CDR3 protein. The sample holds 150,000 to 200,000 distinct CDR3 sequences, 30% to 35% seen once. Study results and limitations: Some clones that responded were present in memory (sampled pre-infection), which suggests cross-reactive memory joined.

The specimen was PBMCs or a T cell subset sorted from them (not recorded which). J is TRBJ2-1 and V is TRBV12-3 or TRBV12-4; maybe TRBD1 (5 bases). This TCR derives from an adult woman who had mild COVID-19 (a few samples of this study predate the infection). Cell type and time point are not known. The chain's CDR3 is CASSLGQGDHEQFF. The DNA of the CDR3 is TGTGCCAGCAGTTTAGGACAAGGGGATCATGAGCAGTTCTTC.